Listed below are T cell receptor beta chains from one sample, sequenced in a study of shared clonotypes between healthy human individuals. Profiling relied on immunoSEQ multiplex PCR, and the TCRdb table lists in-frame clones only, not all of them. This table has 1 million to 1.2 million clones, approximately 80% appearing once. The sequenced material came from memory CD4+ T cells from PBMCs. Every receptor here comes from a man aged 18 to 29 in good health. Some clones in this sample may be carry-over from other donors' samples. Both conserved end residues are part of each CDR3. A D gene is named only where the DNA matches it firmly. Only some rows state a clone size, as once, few, many or a class for expanded clones.

v_gene	abundance	j_gene	d_gene	CDR3aa	CDR3nt
TRBV5-6	-	TRBJ1-1	-	CASSLGLKNTEAFF	TGTGCCAGCAGCTTGGGTCTGAAGAACACTGAAGCTTTCTTT
TRBV18	-	TRBJ1-1	-	CASSLGRGLITEAFF	TGTGCCAGCTCCCTAGGCCGAGGGTTAATCACTGAAGCTTTCTTT
TRBV28	once	TRBJ2-1	-	CASSPGQLRLNEQFF	TGTGCCAGCAGTCCGGGACAACTACGATTAAATGAGCAGTTCTTC
TRBV5-8	once	TRBJ2-7	TRBD1	CASRDDRVISYEQYF	TGTGCCAGCAGAGACGACAGGGTTATATCCTACGAGCAGTACTTC
TRBV11-2	-	TRBJ1-1	TRBD1	CASSRTGNPEAFF	TGTGCCAGCAGCCGGACAGGGAATCCTGAAGCTTTCTTT
TRBV5-6	-	TRBJ1-4	-	CASSLAGRPNEKLFF	TGTGCCAGCAGCTTGGCAGGGCGCCCTAATGAAAAACTGTTTTTT
TRBV5-1	once	TRBJ2-5	-	CASSLVAEGQGRKTQYF	TGCGCCAGCAGCCTGGTGGCTGAGGGACAAGGGAGGAAGACCCAGTACTTC
TRBV6-4	-	TRBJ2-7	-	CASSSSNHEQYF	TGTGCCAGCAGCTCTAGCAATCACGAGCAGTACTTC
TRBV18	-	TRBJ2-7	-	CASSPRTGAGGEQYF	TGTGCCAGCTCACCTAGGACGGGCGCTGGTGGCGAGCAGTACTTC
TRBV9	-	TRBJ1-3	-	CASSVEGISGNTIYF	TGTGCCAGCAGCGTAGAAGGCATCTCTGGAAACACCATATATTTT
TRBV4-3	-	TRBJ1-1	-	CASSQEPNTEAFF	TGCGCCAGCAGCCAGGAACCGAACACTGAAGCTTTCTTT
TRBV27	-	TRBJ2-7	-	CASSFRASPSYEQYF	TGTGCCAGCAGTTTTCGGGCTAGCCCCTCCTACGAGCAGTACTTC
TRBV19	-	TRBJ2-7	-	CASSVNWLYEQYF	TGTGCCAGTAGTGTGAACTGGTTATACGAGCAGTACTTC
TRBV28	many	TRBJ1-4	TRBD1	CASSRGQGGKLFF	TGTGCCAGCAGTCGCGGACAGGGAGGAAAACTGTTTTTT
TRBV11-2	-	TRBJ1-1	-	CASSPPRVVRVTEAFF	TGTGCCAGCAGCCCCCCCCGTGTGGTCAGGGTTACTGAAGCTTTCTTT
TRBV5-8	-	TRBJ2-5	TRBD1	CASSLTGGAQETQYF	TGTGCCAGCAGCTTGACAGGGGGCGCCCAAGAGACCCAGTACTTC
TRBV5-4	-	TRBJ2-7	TRBD2	CASSPTGTNYEQYF	TGTGCCAGCAGCCCGACCGGGACTAACTACGAGCAGTACTTC
TRBV10-1	-	TRBJ2-1	TRBD2	CASRAVVAGHPVYNEQFF	TGCGCCAGCAGAGCAGTGGTAGCGGGGCATCCCGTCTACAATGAGCAGTTCTTC
TRBV4-1	-	TRBJ1-3	-	CASSQVVMGMGSGNTIYF	TGCGCCAGCAGCCAAGTAGTTATGGGGATGGGCTCTGGAAACACCATATATTTT
TRBV29-1	-	TRBJ2-7	-	CSVAPLGYEQYF	TGCAGCGTCGCCCCCTTGGGGTACGAGCAGTACTTC
TRBV28	-	TRBJ1-5	TRBD1	CASRRTLLTGDQPQHF	TGTGCCAGCAGGCGAACCCTTTTAACAGGGGATCAGCCCCAGCATTTT
TRBV30	-	TRBJ1-2	-	CAWNLQGFYGYTF	TGTGCCTGGAACTTACAGGGATTCTATGGCTACACCTTC
TRBV28	-	TRBJ1-3	-	CASSLRQGASGNTIYF	TGTGCCAGCAGTTTAAGGCAGGGAGCCTCTGGAAACACCATATATTTT
TRBV7-2	-	TRBJ2-1	-	CASSLAGSNEQFF	TGTGCCAGCAGCTTAGCGGGGTCCAATGAGCAGTTCTTC
TRBV28	-	TRBJ2-1	TRBD2	CASSPSGEYNEQFF	TGTGCCAGCAGTCCTAGCGGAGAGTACAATGAGCAGTTCTTC
TRBV13	-	TRBJ1-3	-	CASSLVVGGVNTIYF	TGTGCCAGCAGCTTAGTCGTGGGGGGCGTAAACACCATATATTTT
TRBV28	few	TRBJ1-5	TRBD1	CASSLWMPTGAGNQPQHF	TGTGCCAGCAGTTTATGGATGCCAACAGGGGCGGGCAATCAGCCCCAGCATTTT
TRBV5-3	-	TRBJ2-7	TRBD1	CARRPSGTVSYEQYF	TGTGCCAGAAGGCCCTCCGGGACAGTGTCCTACGAGCAGTACTTC
TRBV5-6	-	TRBJ2-3	TRBD1	CASSFLTGGWDTQYF	TGTGCCAGCAGCTTCCTGACAGGGGGCTGGGATACGCAGTATTTT
TRBV6-5	-	TRBJ2-7	TRBD2	CASSYRLAGHEQYF	TGTGCCAGCAGTTACAGGCTAGCGGGACACGAGCAGTACTTC
TRBV5-1	once	TRBJ2-5	TRBD2	CASSPGGGRETQYF	TGCGCCAGCAGCCCCGGCGGGGGAAGGGAGACCCAGTACTTC
TRBV5-6	-	TRBJ2-5	-	CASSLVGGQETQYF	TGTGCCAGCAGCTTGGTCGGGGGACAAGAGACCCAGTACTTC
TRBV9	-	TRBJ1-3	-	CASSVEEAGNTIYF	TGTGCCAGCAGCGTAGAAGAAGCTGGAAACACCATATATTTT
TRBV5-1	-	TRBJ2-2	-	CASSLEGTGELFF	TGCGCCAGCAGCTTGGAGGGAACCGGGGAGCTGTTTTTT
TRBV5-1	-	TRBJ1-2	-	CASSLEQGGYGYTF	TGCGCCAGCAGCTTGGAGCAGGGCGGCTATGGCTACACCTTC
TRBV5-1	-	TRBJ2-7	-	CASTMAGLPDEQYF	TGCGCCAGCACCATGGCCGGCTTGCCCGACGAGCAGTACTTC
TRBV28	-	TRBJ1-2	-	CASSPGRPLGYTF	TGTGCCAGCAGCCCCGGACGGCCTTTGGGCTACACCTTC
TRBV7-9	-	TRBJ2-7	TRBD2	CASSLDGLVRQYF	TGTGCCAGCAGCTTAGACGGACTAGTTCGGCAGTACTTC
TRBV28	-	TRBJ2-7	TRBD1	CASSTTLGTGPYEQYF	TGTGCCAGCAGCACAACTCTTGGGACAGGACCCTACGAGCAGTACTTC
TRBV19	-	TRBJ2-6	TRBD1	CASSPGQGVSGANVLTF	TGTGCCAGTAGCCCGGGACAGGGGGTCTCTGGGGCCAACGTCCTGACTTTC
TRBV28	-	TRBJ1-4	-	CASSLFGRDATNEKLFF	TGTGCCAGCAGTTTATTCGGGAGAGATGCAACTAATGAAAAACTGTTTTTT
TRBV6-4	few	TRBJ1-1	-	CASSVEPNTEAFF	TGTGCCAGCAGCGTCGAGCCGAACACTGAAGCTTTCTTT
TRBV18	-	TRBJ1-3	TRBD1	CASSPYRGLGNTIYF	TGTGCCAGCTCACCTTACAGGGGGCTTGGAAACACCATATATTTT
TRBV6-6	-	TRBJ1-3	-	CASSYGGMSSGNTIYF	TGTGCCAGCAGTTATGGGGGGATGAGCTCTGGAAACACCATATATTTT
TRBV6-6	-	TRBJ2-5	TRBD1	CASRKGTGVTQYF	TGTGCCAGCAGAAAGGGGACAGGGGTTACCCAGTACTTC
TRBV27	-	TRBJ1-6	-	CASSLDLYSPLHF	TGTGCCAGCAGTTTAGACCTATATTCACCCCTCCACTTT
TRBV6-6	once	TRBJ2-3	-	CASSDNGQHTDTQYF	TGTGCCAGCAGTGATAATGGACAGCACACAGATACGCAGTATTTT
TRBV7-2	-	TRBJ1-3	-	CASSSQEGGNTIYF	TGTGCCAGCAGCTCACAGGAGGGGGGAAACACCATATATTTT
TRBV7-6	-	TRBJ1-3	-	CASSPRGLELSGNTIYF	TGTGCCAGCAGCCCCAGGGGTCTTGAATTGTCTGGAAACACCATATATTTT
TRBV11-3	many	TRBJ2-1	-	CASSLDWGSSYNEQFF	TGTGCCAGCAGCTTAGATTGGGGGAGCTCCTACAATGAGCAGTTCTTC
TRBV7-9	-	TRBJ1-1	-	CASSWGGEAFF	TGTGCCAGCAGCTGGGGCGGTGAAGCTTTCTTT
TRBV5-1	-	TRBJ2-7	TRBD2	CASSLGLAGHEQYF	TGCGCCAGCAGCTTGGGCCTAGCGGGCCACGAGCAGTACTTC
TRBV19	-	TRBJ1-5	-	CARTWGGHSIQPQHF	TGTGCCAGGACTTGGGGGGGGCATAGTATTCAGCCCCAGCATTTT
TRBV7-9	-	TRBJ2-7	-	CASSRDRYEQYF	TGTGCCAGCAGCAGAGACAGGTACGAGCAGTACTTC
TRBV2	once	TRBJ2-2	-	CASRIQGLTGELFF	TGTGCCAGCAGGATACAGGGTCTCACCGGGGAGCTGTTTTTT
TRBV7-8	-	TRBJ1-1	-	CASSLAKGNTEAFF	TGTGCCAGCAGCTTAGCGAAGGGGAACACTGAAGCTTTCTTT
TRBV7-3	-	TRBJ2-1	-	CASSLGGKPNEQFF	TGTGCCAGCAGCTTAGGCGGTAAGCCCAATGAGCAGTTCTTC
TRBV29-1	-	TRBJ2-7	-	CSVVSGAGEQYF	TGCAGCGTTGTGTCGGGAGCAGGGGAGCAGTACTTC
TRBV9	-	TRBJ2-1	TRBD2	CASSRTSGLIYNEQFF	TGTGCCAGCAGTAGGACTAGCGGGTTGATCTACAATGAGCAGTTCTTC